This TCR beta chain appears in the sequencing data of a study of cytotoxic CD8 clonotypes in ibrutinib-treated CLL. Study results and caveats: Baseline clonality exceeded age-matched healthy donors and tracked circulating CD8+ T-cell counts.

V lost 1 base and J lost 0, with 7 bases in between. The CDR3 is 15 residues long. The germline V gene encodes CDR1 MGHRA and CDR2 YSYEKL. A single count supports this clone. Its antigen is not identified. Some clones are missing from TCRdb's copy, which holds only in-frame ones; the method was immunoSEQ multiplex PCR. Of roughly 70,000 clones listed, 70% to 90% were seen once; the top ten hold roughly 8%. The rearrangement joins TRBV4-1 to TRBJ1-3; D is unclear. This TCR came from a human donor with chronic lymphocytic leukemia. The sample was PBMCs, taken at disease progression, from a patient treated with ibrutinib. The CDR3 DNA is TGCGCCAGCAGCCAAGTGACGAACTCTGGAAACACCATATATTTT. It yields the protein CASSQVTNSGNTIYF.